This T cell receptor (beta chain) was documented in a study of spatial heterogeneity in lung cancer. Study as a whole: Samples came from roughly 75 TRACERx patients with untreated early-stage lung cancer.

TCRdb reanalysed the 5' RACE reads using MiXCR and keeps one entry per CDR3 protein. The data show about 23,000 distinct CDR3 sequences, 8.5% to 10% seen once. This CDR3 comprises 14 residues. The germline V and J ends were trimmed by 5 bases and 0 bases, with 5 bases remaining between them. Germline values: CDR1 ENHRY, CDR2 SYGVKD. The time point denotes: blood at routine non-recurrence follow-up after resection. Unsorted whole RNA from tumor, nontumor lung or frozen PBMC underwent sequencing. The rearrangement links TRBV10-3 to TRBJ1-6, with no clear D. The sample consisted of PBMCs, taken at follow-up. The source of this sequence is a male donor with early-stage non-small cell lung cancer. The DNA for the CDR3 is TGTGCCATCAGTTCCCTCTCCTATAATTCACCCCTCCACTTT. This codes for CAISSLSYNSPLHF.